Shown below are 23 T cell receptor beta chains from a single sample sequenced in a study of cytotoxic CD8 clonotypes in ibrutinib-treated CLL. Sequencing was performed with immunoSEQ multiplex PCR; in TCRdb, only in-frame clones are kept and a portion is missing. The sample holds about 160,000 clones; more than 65% are singletons and the top ten take around 2.1%. Sequenced here: PBMCs, sampled after 12 months of ibrutinib treatment. Receptors originate from a human donor with chronic lymphocytic leukemia.

This clone came up many times. The chain recombines TRBV30 with TRBJ1-4; 8 nucleotides match TRBD1. Germline loops: CDR1 GTSNPN, CDR2 SVGIG (reference sequence). Germline trimming cut 5 bases from V and 2 bases from J; bases unmatched to any gene: 1. The CDR3 is made up of 13 amino acids. The CDR3 region has the DNA TGTGCCTGGGGGACAGGCACTAATGAAAAACTGTTTTTT. Its translation: CAWGTGTNEKLFF.

This chain joins TRBV6-6 and TRBJ2-3; TRBD1 is a possible D gene (5 bases). This CDR3 comprises 12 residues. CDR1 and CDR2 from the germline V gene are MNHNY and SVGAGI (reference sequence). V lost 5 bases to trimming and J lost 9 bases, with 12 bases between them. CDR3 sequence: CASSPGPGTQYF. CDR3 nucleotide sequence: TGTGCCAGCAGTCCTGGACCAGGGACGCAGTATTTT.

The chain combines TRBV7-9 with TRBJ2-6, with TRBD1 matching 7 bases. The CDR3 loop spans 18 amino acids. V shed 5 bases and J 0 bases; nucleotides not matched to a gene: 10. CDR1 and CDR2 (germline): SEHNR, FQNEAQ (reference sequence). CDR3 loop: CASSTPHHRGSGANVLTF. Here the CDR3 DNA reads TGTGCCAGCAGCACTCCCCACCACAGGGGCTCTGGGGCCAACGTCCTGACTTTC.

The chain has TRBV5-1 and TRBJ2-5; unclear D gene. CDR3 length: 13 residues. The germline V and J ends were trimmed by 3 bases and 2 bases, with 8 bases remaining between them. CDR1 is SGHRS and CDR2 is YFSETQ in the germline V gene. CDR3 nucleotide sequence: TGCGCCAGCAGCTCCGGAGTGCAAGAGACCCAGTACTTC. Protein sequence: CASSSGVQETQYF.

This chain joins TRBV11-2 and TRBJ2-3; D gene unclear. V lost 5 bases and J lost 6, with 12 bases in between. This CDR3 has 13 amino acids. CDR1 SGHAT and CDR2 FQNNGV come from the germline V gene. CDR3 protein: CASSAQGRDTQYF. The CDR3 region has the DNA TGTGCCAGCAGCGCTCAAGGGCGTGATACGCAGTATTTT.

The chain uses TRBV4-1 and TRBJ1-1; 7 bases are shared with TRBD1. This CDR3 contains 16 residues. Germline-derived CDR1 and CDR2 are MGHRA and YSYEKL. V was pared by 2 bases and J by 5 bases, with 11 bases of the junction left unmatched. CDR3 loop: CASSQNSRQGGTEAFF. Here the CDR3 DNA reads TGCGCCAGCAGCCAAAATTCTCGACAGGGAGGTACTGAAGCTTTCTTT.

Many counts were recorded for this clone. The DNA for the CDR3 is TGTGCGACGGGACAGGGGGCGGATCAGCCCCAGCATTTT. This codes for CATGQGADQPQHF. The chain employs TRBV28 and TRBJ1-5, with 12 bases fitting TRBD1. Germline V gives CDR1 MDHEN, CDR2 SYDVKM. The CDR3 contains 13 residues.

V and J are TRBV27 and TRBJ2-7; D possibly corresponds to TRBD2 (6 bases). The CDR3 spans 14 residues. V lost 5 bases, J lost 4 bases, and 15 bases lay in between. Germline V gene data show CDR1 as MNHEY and CDR2 as SMNVEV (reference sequence). The CDR3 is CASSDRGKHYEQYF. CDR3 nucleotide sequence: TGTGCCAGCAGTGACCGGGGGAAACATTACGAGCAGTACTTC.

The chain has TRBV28 and TRBJ1-2; no clear D gene. Germline lookup yields CDR1 MDHEN and CDR2 SYDVKM. The length of the CDR3 is 12 residues. Trimming pared 6 bases from V and 8 bases from J, leaving 13 bases between. CDR3 residues: CASRPLEGGYTF. The CDR3 DNA reads as TGTGCCAGCAGACCCCTAGAAGGGGGCTACACCTTC.

V and J are TRBV10-3 and TRBJ1-5, with 10 bases identical to TRBD1. In germline, CDR1 is ENHRY, CDR2 SYGVKD. The CDR3 runs 15 residues. The junction had 2 bases not matched to a gene; V was cut back by 4 bases and J by 2 bases. The CDR3 coding sequence is TGTGCCATCAGTGTTGGGACAGGGGGCAATCAGCCCCAGCATTTT. Encoded protein: CAISVGTGGNQPQHF.

The chain links TRBV7-9 to TRBJ2-7; 7 nucleotides agree with TRBD2. The CDR3 spans 12 residues. From germline, CDR1 is SEHNR and CDR2 FQNEAQ (reference sequence). DNA of the CDR3: TGTGCGGGAGGGTCATCCCCCTACGAGCAGTACTTC. Translation gives CAGGSSPYEQYF.

This chain uses TRBV19 with TRBJ1-2; D may be TRBD1 (5 bases). This CDR3 contains 13 residues. Germline CDR1 is LNHDA and CDR2 is SQIVND (reference sequence). V was cut by 4 bases and J by 4 bases, with 10 bases left in between. The CDR3 DNA reads TGTGCCAGTAGTACGCAGGGTGTCTATGGCTACACCTTC. It codes for CASSTQGVYGYTF. The whole variable domain, filled in from reference TRBV19 and TRBJ1-2, reads DGGITQSPKYLFRKEGQNVTLSCEQNLNHDAMYWYRQDPGQGLRLIYYSQIVNDFQKGDIAEGYSVSREKKESFPLTVTSAQKNPTAFYLCASSTQGVYGYTFGSGTRLTVV.

V usage is TRBV27 and J usage is TRBJ2-3; D might be TRBD2 (5 bases). V lost 4 bases, J lost 2 bases, and 13 bases lay in between. CDR1 is MNHEY, CDR2 SMNVEV, per germline (reference sequence). CDR3 length: 15 residues. In nucleotides, the CDR3 is TGTGCCAGCAGTTCCCTGGACTTCTACACAGATACGCAGTATTTT. This encodes CASSSLDFYTDTQYF.

J is TRBJ2-4 and V is TRBV18; D remains ambiguous. Germline V gives CDR1 KGHSH, CDR2 LQKENI. The CDR3 is made up of 16 amino acids. Trimming shortened V by 0 bases and J by 1 base, and 10 bases separated the two germline ends. The CDR3 sequence: CASSPPNGAAKNIQYF. The CDR3 coding sequence is TGTGCCAGCTCACCACCGAATGGCGCGGCCAAAAACATTCAGTACTTC.

This clone was seen a handful of times. The gene calls are TRBV9 and TRBJ2-3; 10 bases fit TRBD1. Germline-derived CDR1 and CDR2 are SGDLS and YYNGEE. V shed 0 bases, J shed 4 bases, and the junction held 5 bases outside the gene matches. The CDR3 contains 16 residues. The CDR3 loop reads CASSVAAGQGPDTQYF. The CDR3 nucleotides read TGTGCCAGCAGCGTAGCCGCGGGACAGGGGCCAGATACGCAGTATTTT.

This clone was observed a handful of times. This chain links TRBV18 with TRBJ2-7; 7 nucleotides line up with TRBD1. CDR1 and CDR2 (germline): KGHSH, LQKENI. The CDR3 runs to 13 residues. J was trimmed by 3 bases and V by 4 bases; bases with no gene match: 3. The CDR3 nucleotides are TGTGCCAGCTCACTGGGACAGATCTACGAGCAGTACTTC. Its protein is CASSLGQIYEQYF.

V gene TRBV27 combines with J gene TRBJ1-2; D might be TRBD1 (6 bases). There are 15 residues in the CDR3. Per germline, CDR1 MNHEY and CDR2 SMNVEV (reference sequence). Trimming pared 0 bases from V and 4 bases from J, leaving 12 bases between. CDR3 coding DNA: TGTGCCAGCAGTTTATCGATAGGGGGGGGCTATGGCTACACCTTC. Its protein product is CASSLSIGGGYGYTF.

This clone was counted once. The chain recombines TRBV7-8 with TRBJ1-5; weak D call: TRBD1 (6 bases). Trimming removed 7 bases from V and 1 base from J, with 11 bases in between. The CDR3 has 14 residues. The V gene's germline CDR1 is SGHVS and CDR2 FQNEAQ. CDR3 residues: CASNEGVSNQPQHF. The CDR3 DNA sequence: TGTGCCAGCAACGAGGGGGTGAGCAATCAGCCCCAGCATTTT.

The V gene is TRBV28, the J gene TRBJ1-2; D not resolved. Trimming removed 3 bases from V and 5 bases from J, with 7 bases in between. The CDR3 consists of 12 residues. Germline loops: CDR1 MDHEN, CDR2 SYDVKM. The CDR3 reads CASSLRVYGYTF. In nucleotides, the CDR3 is TGTGCCAGCAGTTTGCGCGTATATGGCTACACCTTC.

This chain links TRBV6-5 with TRBJ2-7; D may correspond to TRBD1 or TRBD2 (5 bases each). Trimming shortened V by 5 bases and J by 2 bases, and 13 bases separated the two germline ends. Germline assignment: CDR1 MNHEY and CDR2 SVGAGI. The length of the CDR3 is 14 residues. CDR3 coding DNA: TGTGCCAGCAGTCTCGTGGGGGAGACCTACGAGCAGTACTTC. Translating it yields CASSLVGETYEQYF.

This clone was seen more than once but under ten times. V usage is TRBV15 and J usage is TRBJ1-6; D gene unclear. This CDR3 is built from 13 residues. The V and J ends lost 0 bases and 6 bases respectively, with 3 bases between them. Germline V gives CDR1 LNHNV, CDR2 YYDKDF (reference sequence). CDR3 region: CATSRDGNSPLHF. CDR3 nucleotide sequence: TGTGCCACCAGCAGAGATGGTAATTCACCCCTCCACTTT.

The chain combines TRBV10-3 with TRBJ2-3; maybe TRBD2 (5 bases). V shed 7 bases and J shed 1 base, with 12 bases lying between them. The CDR3 has 14 residues. Germline V gives CDR1 ENHRY, CDR2 SYGVKD. In DNA form, the CDR3 reads TGTGCCATCAAGGAGGTAGCCCGCACAGATACGCAGTATTTT. Amino acids: CAIKEVARTDTQYF.

This chain links TRBV5-6 with TRBJ1-2; D unresolved. Per the germline V gene, CDR1 is SGHDT and CDR2 is YYEEEE. V gave up 2 bases and J gave up 4 bases, with 9 bases separating them. This CDR3 has 13 amino acids. CDR3 region: CASSLIIGYGYTF. Written as DNA, the CDR3 is TGTGCCAGCAGCTTAATAATAGGCTATGGCTACACCTTC.